This T cell receptor beta chain originates from a study of monozygotic twins with inflammatory bowel disease. Germline-derived CDR1 and CDR2 are SGHTS and YDEGEE. The CDR3 sequence is 14 residues long. TCRdb reprocessed the 5' RACE reads and stores each CDR3 protein as one record, lacking DNA. The table for this sample gives approximately 420,000 distinct CDR3 sequences. This chain links TRBV5-8 with TRBJ1-5; TCRdb indicates TRBD1, and absent DNA this call remains unverified. The sequencing input was blood. This clonotype was sampled from a human donor with ulcerative colitis or Crohn's disease, or a healthy co-twin of an affected twin (not recorded which). The CDR3 spells CASTLGQNNQPQHF.